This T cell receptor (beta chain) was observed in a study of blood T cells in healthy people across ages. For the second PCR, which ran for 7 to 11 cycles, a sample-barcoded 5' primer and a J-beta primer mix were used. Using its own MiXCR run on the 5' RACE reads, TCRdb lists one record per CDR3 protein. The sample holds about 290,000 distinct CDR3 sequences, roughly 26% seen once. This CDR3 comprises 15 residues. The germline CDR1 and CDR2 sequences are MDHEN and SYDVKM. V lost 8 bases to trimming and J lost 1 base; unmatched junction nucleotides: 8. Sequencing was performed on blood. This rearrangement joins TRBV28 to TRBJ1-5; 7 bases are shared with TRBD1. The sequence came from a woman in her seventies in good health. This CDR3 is CASGRDSGSNQPQHF. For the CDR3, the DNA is TGTGCCAGCGGGAGGGACAGCGGGAGCAATCAGCCCCAGCATTTT.